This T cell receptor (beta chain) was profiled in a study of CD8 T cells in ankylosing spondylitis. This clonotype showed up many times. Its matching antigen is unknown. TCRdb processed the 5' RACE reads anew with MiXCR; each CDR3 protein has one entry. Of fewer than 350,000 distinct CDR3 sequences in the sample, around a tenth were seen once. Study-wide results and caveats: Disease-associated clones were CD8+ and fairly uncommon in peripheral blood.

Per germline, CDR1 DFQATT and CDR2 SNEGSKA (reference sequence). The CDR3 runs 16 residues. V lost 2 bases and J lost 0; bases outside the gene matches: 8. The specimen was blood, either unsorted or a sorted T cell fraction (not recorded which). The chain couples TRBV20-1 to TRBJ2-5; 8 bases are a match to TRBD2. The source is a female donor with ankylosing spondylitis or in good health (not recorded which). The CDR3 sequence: CSARLPGLDYQETQYF. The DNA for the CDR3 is TGCAGTGCTAGACTTCCGGGACTAGACTACCAAGAGACCCAGTACTTC.